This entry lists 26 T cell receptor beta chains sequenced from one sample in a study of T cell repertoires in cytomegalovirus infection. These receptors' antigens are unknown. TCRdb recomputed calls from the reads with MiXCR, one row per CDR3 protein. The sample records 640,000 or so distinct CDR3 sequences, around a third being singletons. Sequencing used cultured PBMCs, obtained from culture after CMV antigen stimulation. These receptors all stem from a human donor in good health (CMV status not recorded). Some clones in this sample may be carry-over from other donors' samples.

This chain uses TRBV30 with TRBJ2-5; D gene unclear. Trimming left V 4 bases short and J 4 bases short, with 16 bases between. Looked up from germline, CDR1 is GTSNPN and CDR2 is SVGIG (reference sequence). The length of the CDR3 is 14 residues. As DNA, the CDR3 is TGTGCCTGGACCTCAACGTTGCTTCCAGAGACCCAGTACTTC. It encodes CAWTSTLLPETQYF.

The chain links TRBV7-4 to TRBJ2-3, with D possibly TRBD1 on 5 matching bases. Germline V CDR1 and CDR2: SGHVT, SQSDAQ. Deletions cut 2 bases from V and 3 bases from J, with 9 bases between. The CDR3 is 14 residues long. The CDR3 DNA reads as TGTGCCAGCAGCTTATACGACAGAACAGATACGCAGTATTTT. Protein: CASSLYDRTDTQYF.

The CDR3 is CASSYTGTNSYNEQFF. CDR3 DNA sequence: TGTGCCAGCAGTTACACAGGGACCAACTCCTACAATGAGCAGTTCTTC. This chain uses TRBV6-5 with TRBJ2-1; D might be TRBD1 (6 bases). The germline V and J ends were trimmed by 2 bases and 0 bases, with 11 bases remaining between them. Germline V gene sequence: CDR1 MNHEY, CDR2 SVGAGI. The CDR3 sequence is 16 residues long.

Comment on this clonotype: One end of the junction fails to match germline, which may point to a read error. Here the CDR3 reads CASSQAAGGWQETQNF. In DNA, the CDR3 is TGCGCCAGCAGCCAGGCGGCAGGGGGCTGGCAAGAGACCCAGAACTTC. This chain joins TRBV4-1 and TRBJ2-5; 8 bases map to TRBD1. This CDR3 is 16 amino acids long. CDR1 and CDR2 (germline): MGHRA, YSYEKL.

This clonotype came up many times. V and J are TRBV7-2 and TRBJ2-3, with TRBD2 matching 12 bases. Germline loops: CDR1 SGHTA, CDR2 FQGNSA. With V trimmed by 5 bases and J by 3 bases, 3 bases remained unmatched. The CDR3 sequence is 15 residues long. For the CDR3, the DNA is TGTGCCAGCAGCCAGGGACTAGCGGGTACAGATACGCAGTATTTT. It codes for CASSQGLAGTDTQYF.

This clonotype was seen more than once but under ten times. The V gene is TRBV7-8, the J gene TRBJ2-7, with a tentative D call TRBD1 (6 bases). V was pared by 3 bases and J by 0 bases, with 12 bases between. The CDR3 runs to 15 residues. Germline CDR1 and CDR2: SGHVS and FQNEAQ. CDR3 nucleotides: TGTGCCAGCAGCTTTGATCCGGACAGCTCCTACGAGCAGTACTTC. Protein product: CASSFDPDSSYEQYF.

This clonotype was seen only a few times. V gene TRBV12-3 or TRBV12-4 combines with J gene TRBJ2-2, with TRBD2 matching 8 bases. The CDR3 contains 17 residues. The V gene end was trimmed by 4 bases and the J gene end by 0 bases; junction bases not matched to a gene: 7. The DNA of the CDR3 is TGTGCCAGCAGTTCACTAGCGGTGCTCGCGAACACCGGGGAGCTGTTTTTT. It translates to CASSSLAVLANTGELFF.

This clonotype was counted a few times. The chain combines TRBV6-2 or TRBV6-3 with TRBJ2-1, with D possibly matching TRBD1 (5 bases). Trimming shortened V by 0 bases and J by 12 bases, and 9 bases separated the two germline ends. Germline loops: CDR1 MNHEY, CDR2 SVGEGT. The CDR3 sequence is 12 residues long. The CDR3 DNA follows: TGTGCCAGCAGTTACTCGGGGCCGGCGCAGTTCTTC. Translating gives CASSYSGPAQFF.

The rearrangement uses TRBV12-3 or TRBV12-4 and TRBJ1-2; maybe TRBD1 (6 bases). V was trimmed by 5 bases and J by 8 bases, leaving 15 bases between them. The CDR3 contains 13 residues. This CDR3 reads CASSPTGALGYTF. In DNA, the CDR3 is TGTGCCAGCAGTCCCACGGGGGCACTCGGCTACACCTTC.

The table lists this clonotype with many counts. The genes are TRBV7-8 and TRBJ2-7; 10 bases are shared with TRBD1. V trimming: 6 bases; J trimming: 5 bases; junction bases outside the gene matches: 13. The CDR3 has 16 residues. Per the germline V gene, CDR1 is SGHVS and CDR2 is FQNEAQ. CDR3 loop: CASSSDRGYRLDEQYF. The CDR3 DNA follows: TGTGCCAGCAGTTCGGACAGGGGGTATAGGTTGGACGAGCAGTACTTC.

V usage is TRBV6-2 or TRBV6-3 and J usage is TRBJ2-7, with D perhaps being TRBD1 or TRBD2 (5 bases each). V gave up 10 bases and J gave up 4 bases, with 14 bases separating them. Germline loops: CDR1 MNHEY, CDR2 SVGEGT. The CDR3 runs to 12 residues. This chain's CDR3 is CATCRGPYEQYF. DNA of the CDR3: TGTGCCACCTGCCGGGGCCCATACGAGCAGTACTTC.

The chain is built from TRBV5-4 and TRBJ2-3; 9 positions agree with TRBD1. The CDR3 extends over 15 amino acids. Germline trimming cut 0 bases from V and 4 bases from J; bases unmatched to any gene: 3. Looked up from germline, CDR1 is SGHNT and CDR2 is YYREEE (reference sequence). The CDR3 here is CASSLDRGRPDTQYF. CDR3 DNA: TGTGCCAGCAGCTTGGACAGGGGGCGGCCAGATACGCAGTATTTT.

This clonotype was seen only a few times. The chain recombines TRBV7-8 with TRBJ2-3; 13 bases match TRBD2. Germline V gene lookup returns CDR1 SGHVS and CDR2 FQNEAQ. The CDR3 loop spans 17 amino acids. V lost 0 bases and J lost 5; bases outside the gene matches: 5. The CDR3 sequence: CASSLAWGTSGKDTQYF. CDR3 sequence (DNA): TGTGCCAGCAGCTTAGCGTGGGGGACTAGCGGGAAAGATACGCAGTATTTT.

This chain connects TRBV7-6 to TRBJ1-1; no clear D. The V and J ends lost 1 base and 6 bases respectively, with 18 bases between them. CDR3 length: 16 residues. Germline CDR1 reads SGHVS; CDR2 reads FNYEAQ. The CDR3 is CASSLEGRPVPAEAFF. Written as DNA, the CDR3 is TGTGCCAGCAGCTTAGAGGGCCGACCAGTTCCGGCTGAAGCTTTCTTT.

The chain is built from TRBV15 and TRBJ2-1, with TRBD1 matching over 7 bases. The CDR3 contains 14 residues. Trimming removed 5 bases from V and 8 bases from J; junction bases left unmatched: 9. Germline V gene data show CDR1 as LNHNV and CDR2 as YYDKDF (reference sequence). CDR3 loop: CATSSRSQGDEQFF. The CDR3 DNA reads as TGTGCCACCAGCTCCCGATCCCAGGGGGATGAGCAGTTCTTC.

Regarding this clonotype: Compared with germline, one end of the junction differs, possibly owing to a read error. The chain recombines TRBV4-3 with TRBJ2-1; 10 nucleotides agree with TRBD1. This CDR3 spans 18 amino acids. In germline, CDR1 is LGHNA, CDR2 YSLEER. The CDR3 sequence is CASSPKGPKTGGYHEQFF. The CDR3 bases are TGCGCCAGCAGCCCAAAGGGCCCGAAGACAGGGGGCTACCATGAGCAGTTCTTC.

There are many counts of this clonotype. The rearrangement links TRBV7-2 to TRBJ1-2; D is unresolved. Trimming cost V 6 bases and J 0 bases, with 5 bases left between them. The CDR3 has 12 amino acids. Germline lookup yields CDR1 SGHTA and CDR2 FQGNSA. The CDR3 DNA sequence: TGTGCCAGCAGTCGCACTAACTATGGCTACACCTTC. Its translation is CASSRTNYGYTF.

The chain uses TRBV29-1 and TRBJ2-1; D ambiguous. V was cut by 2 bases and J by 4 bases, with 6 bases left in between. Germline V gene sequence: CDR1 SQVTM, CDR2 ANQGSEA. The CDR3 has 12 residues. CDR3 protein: CSVEFSYNEQFF. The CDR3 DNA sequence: TGCAGCGTTGAATTTAGTTACAATGAGCAGTTCTTC.

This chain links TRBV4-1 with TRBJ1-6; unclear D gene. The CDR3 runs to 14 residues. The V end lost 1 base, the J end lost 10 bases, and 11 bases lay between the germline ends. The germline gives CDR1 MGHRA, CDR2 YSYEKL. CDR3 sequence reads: CASSQGWEDSPLHF. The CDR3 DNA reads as TGCGCCAGCAGCCAAGGGTGGGAGGACTCACCCCTCCACTTT.

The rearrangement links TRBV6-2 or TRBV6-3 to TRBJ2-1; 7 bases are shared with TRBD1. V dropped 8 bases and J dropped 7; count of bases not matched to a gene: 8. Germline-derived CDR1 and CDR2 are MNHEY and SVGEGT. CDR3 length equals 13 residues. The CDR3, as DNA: TGTGCCAGCGACGAGACAGGGTTGAATGAGCAGTTCTTC. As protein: CASDETGLNEQFF.

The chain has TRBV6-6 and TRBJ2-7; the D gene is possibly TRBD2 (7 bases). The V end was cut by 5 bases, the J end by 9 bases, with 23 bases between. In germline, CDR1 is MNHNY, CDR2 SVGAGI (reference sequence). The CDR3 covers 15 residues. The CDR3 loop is CASSPTGGGAEGQYF. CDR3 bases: TGTGCCAGCAGTCCCACAGGAGGGGGGGCCGAGGGGCAGTACTTC.

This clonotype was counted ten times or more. Written as DNA, the CDR3 is TGTGCCAGCAGTGAAGCCGGGTTTAGCCCCTACAATGAGCAGTTCTTC. As protein: CASSEAGFSPYNEQFF. The chain employs TRBV6-1 and TRBJ2-1; D unresolved. Per germline, CDR1 MNHNS and CDR2 SASEGT. Trimming took off 0 bases at V and 2 bases at J, with 11 bases between the two ends. The CDR3 totals 16 residues.

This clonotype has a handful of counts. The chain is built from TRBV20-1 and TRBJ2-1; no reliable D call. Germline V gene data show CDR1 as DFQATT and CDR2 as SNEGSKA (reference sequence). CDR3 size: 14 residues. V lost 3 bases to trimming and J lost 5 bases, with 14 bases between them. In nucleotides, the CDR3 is TGCAGTGCTAGCTCCCTTAGCTGGGACAATGAGCAGTTCTTC. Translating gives CSASSLSWDNEQFF.

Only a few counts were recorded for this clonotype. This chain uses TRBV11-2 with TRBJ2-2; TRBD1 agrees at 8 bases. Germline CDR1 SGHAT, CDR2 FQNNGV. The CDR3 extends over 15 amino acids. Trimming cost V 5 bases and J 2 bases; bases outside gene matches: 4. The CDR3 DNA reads TGTGCCAGCAGCCCGACAGGGGCTAACACCGGGGAGCTGTTTTTT. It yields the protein CASSPTGANTGELFF.

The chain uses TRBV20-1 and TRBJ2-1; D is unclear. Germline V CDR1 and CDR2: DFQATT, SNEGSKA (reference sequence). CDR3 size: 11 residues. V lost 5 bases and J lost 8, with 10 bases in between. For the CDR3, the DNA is TGCAGTGCTTCGGGTGGCGATGAGCAGTTCTTC. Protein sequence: CSASGGDEQFF.

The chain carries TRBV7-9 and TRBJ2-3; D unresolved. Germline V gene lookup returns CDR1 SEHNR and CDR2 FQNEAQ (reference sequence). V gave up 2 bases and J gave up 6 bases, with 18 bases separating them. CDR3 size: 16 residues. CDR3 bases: TGTGCCAGCAGCTTACCCCCCTCTCTAATCACCGATACGCAGTATTTT. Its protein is CASSLPPSLITDTQYF.